This TCR beta chain was profiled in a study of shared clonotypes between healthy human individuals. The V gene lost 1 base and the J gene lost 0 bases, with 16 bases spanning the gap. Germline V lookup: CDR1 LNHDA, CDR2 SQIVND (reference sequence). The CDR3 covers 18 residues. CD45RO-negative cells were positively selected for CCR7, leaving out terminally differentiated effector memory CD45RA+ cells. TCRdb keeps only in-frame clones here, not all; method: immunoSEQ multiplex PCR. Of millions of clones listed, over 85% are singletons. This TCR derives from a man younger than 35 in good health. The specimen was naive CD8+ T cells sorted from blood. The rearrangement uses TRBV19 and TRBJ1-3; D uncertain. The CDR3 spells CASSIGPRWRRSGNTIYF. As DNA, the CDR3 is TGTGCCAGTAGTATAGGCCCACGTTGGCGGCGCTCTGGAAACACCATATATTTT.